This T cell receptor (beta chain) comes out of a study of PD-1 blockade in classical Hodgkin lymphoma (dated by TCRdb to the early 2020s). A note on the overall study: Nivolumab dosing was 3 mg/kg intravenously every 2 weeks, continuing until either disease progression or unacceptable toxicity. The study used CyTOF and TCR beta sequencing to define a peripheral blood immune signature of response to PD-1 blockade in classical Hodgkin lymphoma. Broad study findings and their caveats: Trial patients achieving complete response had baseline diversity similar to newly diagnosed patients, whereas partial responders and progressors had significantly lower diversity. Baseline TCR diversity was reported to be lower in newly diagnosed patients than in healthy donors and to be lower still in relapsed/refractory patients. Lower diversity was observed in patients in whom nivolumab was started less than 1 year after ASCT, and these patients were excluded from later analyses so that confounding by immune reconstitution would be avoided. CD4+ but not CD8+ TCR diversity rose significantly by C4D1 (p=0.0027 vs p=0.16), most apparent in complete responders (p=0.02). The study was restricted to a single clinical trial cohort, and the causes of repertoire differences, possibly disease activity or prior therapy, were left undefined.

The time point label on this specimen signifies: cycle 1 day 1 (C1D1), immediately before nivolumab initiation. All trial patients had relapsed after autologous stem cell transplantation, with cohorts A, B and C differing in prior brentuximab vedotin exposure. The trial cohort included some 53 patients with relapsed/refractory classical Hodgkin lymphoma, and each patient had a best overall response of complete response, partial response or progressive disease. Trial patients were treated with single-agent nivolumab in the multi-cohort phase II CheckMate 205 trial. Best overall response was determined by an independent review committee according to the 2007 International Working Group response criteria. Trial PBMCs were obtained immediately prior to nivolumab initiation (C1D1) and on therapy at cycle 2 day 1 and cycle 4 day 1. Peripheral blood was collected in 8 mL Vacutainer Cell Preparation Tubes, from which PBMCs were isolated by centrifugation and then cryopreserved.

The Qiagen DNeasy kit was used to extract genomic DNA both from unsorted PBMCs and from the negatively selected CD4+ and CD8+ fractions. TCR beta CDR3 regions were amplified by immunoSEQ multiplex PCR using primers annealing to V and J segments. A synthetic immune receptor repertoire was used to minimize amplification bias, and any residual bias was removed computationally once sequencing was done. As for how the authors treated the data: Custom Python scripts were used to quantify repertoire diversity as the Shannon entropy index. Unsorted, CD4+ and CD8+ repertoires were analyzed separately, except in combined analyses where CD4+ and CD8+ sequences were merged in silico. Clonal expansion was defined as at least a 2-fold frequency increase after treatment relative to C1D1, with a pseudocount of 0.5 for undetected baseline clones. Singleton clones were defined as clones with 0 or 1 copy at C1D1, and non-singleton clones were defined as clones with 2 or more copies. Clones expanded in unsorted samples were assigned a CD4+, CD8+ or unknown annotation through matching of protein sequences in sorted samples from the same patient. Wilcoxon tests on paired samples were used to test diversity changes from C1D1 to C4D1. TCRdb mirrors the immuneACCESS table, restricted to in-frame sequences. Some clones are absent from its copies; in checked studies, under half trace to an unresolved V gene, and the reason for the others is unknown. V, J and clone size derive from that table, while D and trimming were established from the DNA sequence. The sample table holds 35,000 to 50,000 clones, of which about 70% were seen once. The ten most abundant clones make up 20% to 25% of the sample.

This clone has more than one count but fewer than ten. Its antigen target is currently unknown. There are no base qualities to consult, and no much larger clone falls within one base. In the germline V gene (reference sequence), CDR1 corresponds to LNHDA and CDR2 to SQIVND. Cut back by 2 bases and 5 bases, the V and J ends lie 13 bases apart. The CDR3, cysteine through phenylalanine, is 14 amino acids long. Only the CDR3 part of the read is kept: 42 bases, read in frame from the first base. Sequencing used peripheral blood mononuclear cells (PBMCs), obtained at baseline. The chain is assembled from TRBV19 and TRBJ2-7; no D segment can be confidently identified. The source is a human donor with classical Hodgkin lymphoma. The CDR3 protein is CASSIKGSENEQYF. In nucleotide form, the sequence is TGTGCCAGTAGTATAAAGGGAAGTGAGAACGAGCAGTACTTC.